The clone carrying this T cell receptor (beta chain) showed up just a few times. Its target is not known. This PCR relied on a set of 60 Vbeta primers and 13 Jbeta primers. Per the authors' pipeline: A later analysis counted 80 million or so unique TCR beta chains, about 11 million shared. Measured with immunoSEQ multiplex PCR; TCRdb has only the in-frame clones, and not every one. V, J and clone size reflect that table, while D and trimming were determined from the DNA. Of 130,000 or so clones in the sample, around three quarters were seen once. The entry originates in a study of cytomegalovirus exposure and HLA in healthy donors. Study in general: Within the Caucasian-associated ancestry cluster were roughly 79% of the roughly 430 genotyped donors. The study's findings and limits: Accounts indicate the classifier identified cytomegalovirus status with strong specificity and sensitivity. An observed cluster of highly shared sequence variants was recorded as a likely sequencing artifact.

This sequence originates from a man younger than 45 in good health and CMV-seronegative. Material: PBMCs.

CDR3 amino acids: CASRSNYGYTF. In DNA, the CDR3 is TGTGCCAGCAGGAGTAACTATGGCTACACCTTC. The V gene is TRBV28, the J gene TRBJ1-2; D is undetermined. Germline CDR1 MDHEN, CDR2 SYDVKM. This CDR3 contains 11 residues. V was cut by 6 bases and J by 1 base, with 3 bases left in between.